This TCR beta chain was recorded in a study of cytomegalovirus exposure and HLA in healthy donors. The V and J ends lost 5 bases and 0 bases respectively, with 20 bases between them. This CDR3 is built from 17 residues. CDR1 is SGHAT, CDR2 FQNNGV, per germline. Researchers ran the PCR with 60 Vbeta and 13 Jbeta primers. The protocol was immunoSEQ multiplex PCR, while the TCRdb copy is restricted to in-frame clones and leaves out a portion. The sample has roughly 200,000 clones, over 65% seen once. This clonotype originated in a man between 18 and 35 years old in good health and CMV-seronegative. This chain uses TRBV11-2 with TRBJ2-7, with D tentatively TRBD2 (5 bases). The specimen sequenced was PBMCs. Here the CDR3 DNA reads TGTGCCAGCAGCCCCATCACCCTAGCCGAAAGCTCCTACGAGCAGTACTTC. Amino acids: CASSPITLAESSYEQYF.